Shown below are 15 T cell receptor beta chains from a single sample sequenced in a study of identifying expanded T cells in peripheral blood. Some clones are missing from TCRdb's copy, which holds only in-frame ones; the method was immunoSEQ multiplex PCR. This table has tens of thousands of clones, about 80% appearing once. The sequencing sample was made of blood. The source is a person aged 18 to 75 in good health.

The rearrangement links TRBV7-3 to TRBJ2-5; TRBD2 matches 8 bases. This CDR3 is 16 amino acids long. CDR1 is SGHTA and CDR2 is FQGTGA in the germline V gene. V dropped 5 bases and J dropped 3; count of bases not matched to a gene: 11. The CDR3 reads CASSPEVGGGKETQYF. CDR3 DNA sequence: TGTGCCAGCAGCCCCGAGGTGGGCGGGGGGAAAGAGACCCAGTACTTC.

The chain uses TRBV6-5 and TRBJ2-7; TRBD2 aligns across 13 bases. Germline V gene sequence: CDR1 MNHEY, CDR2 SVGAGI. This CDR3 region has 13 residues. Trimming cost V 9 bases and J 12 bases; bases outside gene matches: 11. The CDR3 DNA reads TGTGCCAGTGCCGGGACTAGCGGGGTGGAGTGGTACGTC. This sequence encodes CASAGTSGVEWYV.

The chain employs TRBV11-3 and TRBJ1-4; tentative D call: TRBD1 (5 bases). The CDR3 length is 14 residues. Per the germline V gene, CDR1 is SGHNT and CDR2 is YENEEA. The V gene lost 4 bases and the J gene lost 12 bases, with 18 bases spanning the gap. CDR3 sequence reads: CASSSPGGGTELFF. CDR3 DNA: TGTGCCAGCAGCTCCCCCGGGGGGGGAACGGAACTGTTTTTT.

This clone showed up just a few times. The chain combines TRBV18 with TRBJ1-2, with a weak D call TRBD1 (6 bases). This CDR3 is 13 amino acids long. V was shortened by 6 bases and J by 3 bases, with 11 bases between the two germline ends. Germline assignment: CDR1 KGHSH and CDR2 LQKENI. The chain's CDR3 is CASSPKGDYGYTF. The CDR3 DNA reads as TGTGCCAGCTCCCCAAAGGGGGACTATGGCTACACCTTC.

This clone was picked up one time. This chain links TRBV28 with TRBJ2-3, with D unresolved. The CDR3 runs to 12 residues. From germline, CDR1 is MDHEN and CDR2 SYDVKM. Deletions cut 4 bases from V and 1 base from J, with 3 bases between. Here the CDR3 DNA reads TGTGCCAGCAGTTCGGGCACAGATACGCAGTATTTT. It encodes CASSSGTDTQYF.

This chain joins TRBV5-4 and TRBJ1-1; D ambiguous. Trimming stripped 3 bases from V and 2 bases from J, with 11 bases between. The CDR3 consists of 14 residues. Looked up from germline, CDR1 is SGHNT and CDR2 is YYREEE (reference sequence). The CDR3 nucleotides read TGTGCCAGCAGCTCTCGACAAAAAAACACTGAAGCTTTCTTT. Translating it yields CASSSRQKNTEAFF.

This clone has just a few counts. The chain has TRBV4-3 and TRBJ2-1, with D possibly TRBD2 on 5 matching bases. Germline-derived CDR1 and CDR2 are LGHNA and YSLEER. Trimming took off 1 base at V and 0 bases at J, with 13 bases between the two ends. The CDR3 is 17 amino acids. CDR3 in DNA: TGCGCCAGCAGCCAAGTCATTGGACTCCCCTCCTACAATGAGCAGTTCTTC. Encoded protein: CASSQVIGLPSYNEQFF.

This clone occurred once. The chain uses TRBV7-6 and TRBJ2-7, with D possibly TRBD1 on 6 matching bases. Deletions cut 3 bases from V and 4 bases from J, with 10 bases between. Per the germline V gene, CDR1 is SGHVS and CDR2 is FNYEAQ. This CDR3 comprises 13 residues. The CDR3: CASSFQQGYEQYF. CDR3 sequence (DNA): TGTGCCAGCAGCTTCCAACAGGGTTACGAGCAGTACTTC.

This chain joins TRBV5-6 and TRBJ2-1, with TRBD2 as a possible D gene (5 bases). V dropped 0 bases and J dropped 7 bases, with 14 bases sitting between them. The V gene's germline CDR1 is SGHDT and CDR2 YYEEEE. This CDR3 is 15 amino acids long. The CDR3 DNA sequence: TGTGCCAGCAGCTTGGTTCCGGGGATGAGTAATGAGCAGTTCTTC. It translates to CASSLVPGMSNEQFF.

This clone was seen a single time. The rearrangement joins TRBV12-5 to TRBJ2-4; 9 nucleotides line up with TRBD1. V lost 3 bases, J lost 0 bases, and 6 bases stayed unmatched. The CDR3 is made up of 17 amino acids. Looked up from germline, CDR1 is LGHNT and CDR2 is FRNRAP. CDR3 region: CASGFGDRVGAKNIQYF. CDR3 coding DNA: TGTGCTAGTGGTTTCGGGGACAGGGTGGGAGCCAAAAACATTCAGTACTTC.

This chain joins TRBV28 and TRBJ1-2, with D possibly TRBD1 on 5 matching bases. V lost 7 bases and J lost 2, with 14 bases in between. CDR1 and CDR2 (germline): MDHEN, SYDVKM. CDR3 length equals 14 residues. The CDR3 coding sequence is TGTGCCAGCATCAATGGGGCAGGAAACTATGGCTACACCTTC. The encoded protein is CASINGAGNYGYTF.

The rearrangement links TRBV14 to TRBJ1-6, with D uncertain. CDR3 length: 16 amino acids. Trimming pared 1 base from V and 4 bases from J, leaving 11 bases between. Germline V gene data show CDR1 as SGHDN and CDR2 as FVKESK. The CDR3 sequence: CASSQGPVRYNSPLHF. The CDR3 coding sequence is TGTGCCAGCAGCCAAGGTCCAGTACGTTATAATTCACCCCTCCACTTT.

The chain uses TRBV23-1 and TRBJ2-7, with 7 bases aligning to TRBD1. TRBV23-1 qualifies as an ORF whose function is uncertain. Trimming took 6 bases from V and 4 from J; bases not matched to a gene: 30. The CDR3 spans 21 residues. CDR3 protein: CASSNRTPLPPIGQVMYEQYV. The CDR3 coding sequence is TGCGCCAGCAGCAACCGCACCCCTTTGCCCCCAATTGGACAGGTTATGTACGAGCAGTACGTC.

The V call is TRBV27, the J call TRBJ2-1; TRBD2 agrees at 12 bases. The CDR3 extends over 15 amino acids. Germline CDR1 is MNHEY and CDR2 is SMNVEV (reference sequence). V dropped 6 bases and J dropped 4; count of bases not matched to a gene: 4. This chain's CDR3 is CASRTSGSRYNEQFF. The CDR3 DNA is TGTGCCAGCAGGACTAGCGGGAGTAGGTACAATGAGCAGTTCTTC.

This clone has a single count. In DNA, the CDR3 is TGTGCCAGCAGTCAACCGGGACAGGAGACTTCCCAAGAGACCCAGTACTTC. Its translation: CASSQPGQETSQETQYF. The chain links TRBV2 to TRBJ2-5; 8 bases fit TRBD1. Germline CDR1 and CDR2: SNHLY and FYNNEI. This CDR3 has 17 amino acids. Trimming at V came to 5 bases and at J to 1 base, leaving 12 bases not matched to a gene. Using reference TRBV2 and TRBJ2-5 for the parts outside the CDR3, the full variable domain is EPEVTQTPSHQVTQMGQEVILRCVPISNHLYFYWYRQILGQKVEFLVSFYNNEISEKSEIFDDQFSVERPDGSNFTLKIRSTKLEDSAMYFCASSQPGQETSQETQYFGPGTRLLVL.